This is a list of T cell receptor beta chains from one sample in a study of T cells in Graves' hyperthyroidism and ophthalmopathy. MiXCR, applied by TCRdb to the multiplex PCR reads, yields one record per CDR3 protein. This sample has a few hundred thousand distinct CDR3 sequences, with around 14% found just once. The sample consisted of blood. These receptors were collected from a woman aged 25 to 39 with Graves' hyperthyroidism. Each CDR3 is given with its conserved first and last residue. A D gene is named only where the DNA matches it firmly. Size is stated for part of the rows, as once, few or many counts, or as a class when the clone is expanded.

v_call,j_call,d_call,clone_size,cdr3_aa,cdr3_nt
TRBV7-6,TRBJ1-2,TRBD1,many,CASSAQGAGANYGYTF,TGTGCCAGCAGCGCACAGGGGGCCGGAGCTAACTATGGCTACACCTTC
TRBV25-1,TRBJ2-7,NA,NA,CASIGQPGVCEQYF,TGTGCCAGCATCGGACAGCCGGGTGTGTGCGAGCAGTACTTC
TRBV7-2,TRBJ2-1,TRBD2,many,CASRTSGGANEQFF,TGTGCCAGCAGGACTAGCGGGGGCGCCAATGAGCAGTTCTTC
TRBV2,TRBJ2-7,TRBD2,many,CAVSELAGAYEQYF,TGTGCCGTATCGGAGCTGGCGGGAGCCTACGAGCAGTACTTC
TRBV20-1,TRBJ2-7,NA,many,CSARELGSWDEQYF,TGCAGTGCTAGAGAATTAGGGTCCTGGGACGAGCAGTACTTC
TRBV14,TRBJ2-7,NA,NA,CASSQVGEPAYEQYF,TGTGCCAGCAGCCAAGTAGGGGAGCCAGCCTACGAGCAGTACTTC
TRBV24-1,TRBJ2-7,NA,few,CATSDARGANPYEQYF,TGTGCCACCAGTGACGCGAGGGGGGCCAATCCCTACGAGCAGTACTTC
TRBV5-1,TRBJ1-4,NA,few,CASSRDGATNEKLFF,TGCGCCAGCAGCAGGGACGGAGCAACTAATGAAAAACTGTTTTTT
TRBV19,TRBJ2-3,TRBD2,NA,CASSREADTQYF,TGTGCCAGTAGTCGGGAGGCAGATACGCAGTATTTT
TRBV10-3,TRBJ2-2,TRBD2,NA,CAITATSGSGELFF,TGTGCCATCACAGCTACTAGCGGGAGTGGGGAGCTGTTTTTT